These T cell receptor beta chains were read from a single sample in a study of a mutant IDH1 vaccine in newly diagnosed glioma. Only in-frame clones appear in the TCRdb table, and some are missing; sequencing was by immunoSEQ multiplex PCR. The repertoire consists of 39,000 or so clones, with roughly 74% occurring once and the leading ten covering around 5.2%. The antigens these receptors bind are not known. Source: PBMCs, taken from a glioma patient whose treatment included an IDH1 peptide vaccine. Every receptor here comes from a man aged 40-49 years with glioma. Both conserved end residues are part of each CDR3. The D gene is left open where the match is weak. Expanded clones get a size class; other rows say once, few or many, or leave the size out.

j_call v_call d_call clone_size cdr3_aa cdr3_nt
TRBJ2-7 TRBV15 NA NA CATSRDAGLYEQYF TGTGCCACCAGCAGAGATGCGGGGCTCTACGAGCAGTACTTC
TRBJ2-7 TRBV29-1 NA NA CSVRPIDSYEQYF TGCAGCGTGCGGCCGATCGACTCCTACGAGCAGTACTTC
TRBJ1-6 TRBV5-6 NA NA CASSDVRGSPLHF TGTGCCAGCAGCGATGTACGGGGGTCACCCCTCCACTTT
TRBJ1-1 TRBV5-1 NA few CASSLGRETEAFF TGCGCCAGCAGCTTAGGTAGGGAGACTGAAGCTTTCTTT
TRBJ1-1 TRBV6-6 NA NA CASSAELGGNTEAFF TGTGCCAGCAGTGCCGAATTGGGGGGTAACACTGAAGCTTTCTTT
TRBJ1-5 TRBV5-6 NA few CASSLAMGATNQPQHF TGTGCCAGCAGCTTGGCGATGGGGGCTACCAATCAGCCCCAGCATTTT
TRBJ1-5 TRBV5-6 TRBD1 NA CASNLRGGMHQPQHF TGTGCCAGCAACCTGCGAGGGGGCATGCATCAGCCCCAGCATTTT
TRBJ2-3 TRBV14 TRBD2 NA CASSQEAAGGRDTQYF TGTGCCAGCAGCCAAGAAGCAGCGGGGGGTAGAGATACGCAGTATTTT
TRBJ2-2 TRBV2 NA few CASIDGPTPTGELFF TGTGCCAGCATCGACGGACCCACCCCCACCGGGGAGCTGTTTTTT
TRBJ1-2 TRBV5-4 TRBD1 NA CASSIQGARVGYTF TGTGCCAGCAGCATACAGGGGGCGCGAGTTGGCTACACCTTC
TRBJ1-5 TRBV4-1 TRBD1 once CASSKGPGQGHQPQHF TGCGCCAGCAGCAAGGGTCCGGGACAGGGGCATCAGCCCCAGCATTTT
TRBJ2-3 TRBV5-6 NA NA CASSRADTQYF TGTGCCAGCAGCAGGGCAGATACGCAGTATTTT
TRBJ2-3 TRBV19 NA NA CASKWSTDTQYF TGTGCCAGTAAATGGAGCACAGATACGCAGTATTTT
TRBJ2-4 TRBV11-2 NA NA CASSLGGVNIQYF TGTGCCAGCAGCTTAGGTGGGGTAAACATTCAGTACTTC
TRBJ2-6 TRBV6-1 NA few CASSEGFGSSGANVLTF TGTGCCAGCAGTGAAGGGTTTGGGAGCTCTGGGGCCAACGTCCTGACTTTC
TRBJ1-2 TRBV7-9 NA NA CASSSIRVPYGYTF TGTGCCAGCAGCTCAATCCGGGTGCCCTATGGCTACACCTTC
TRBJ2-6 TRBV2 NA few CASSGGGTGANVLTF TGTGCCAGCAGTGGGGGAGGAACTGGGGCCAACGTCCTGACTTTC
TRBJ2-7 TRBV6-5 TRBD1 once CASRTMGTGDHEQYF TGTGCCAGCAGGACGATGGGGACAGGGGACCACGAGCAGTACTTC
TRBJ2-3 TRBV10-2 TRBD2 NA CATTTSGGTDTQYF TGCGCCACCACTACTAGCGGGGGCACAGATACGCAGTATTTT
TRBJ1-2 TRBV19 NA NA CASSIVEAGTLYGYTF TGTGCCAGTAGTATAGTTGAGGCCGGGACCCTCTATGGCTACACCTTC
TRBJ1-2 TRBV7-9 TRBD1 few CASSLGQPYGYTF TGTGCCAGCAGCTTGGGACAGCCCTATGGCTACACCTTC
TRBJ1-4 TRBV6-5 NA NA CASSPLAGKREKLFF TGTGCCAGCAGTCCCCTCGCGGGCAAGAGGGAAAAACTGTTTTTT
TRBJ2-5 TRBV2 TRBD1 NA CASSPRTGETQYF TGTGCCAGCAGTCCCCGGACAGGAGAGACCCAGTACTTC
TRBJ1-6 TRBV7-8 TRBD1 NA CASSLQGTGQKASPLHF TGTGCCAGCAGCTTACAAGGAACGGGACAGAAAGCTTCACCCCTCCACTTT
TRBJ1-1 TRBV30 NA once CAWSFTGKNTEAFF TGTGCCTGGAGCTTCACAGGAAAGAACACTGAAGCTTTCTTT
TRBJ1-5 TRBV6-6 NA few CASSATGRNQPQHF TGTGCCAGCAGTGCCACAGGGAGGAATCAGCCCCAGCATTTT
TRBJ1-5 TRBV30 NA NA CAWSVRDNQPQHF TGTGCCTGGAGTGTCCGCGACAATCAGCCCCAGCATTTT
TRBJ1-1 TRBV5-6 TRBD1 NA CASSSPTGGGTEAFF TGTGCCAGCAGCAGCCCGACAGGGGGCGGCACTGAAGCTTTCTTT
TRBJ2-5 TRBV7-6 TRBD2 NA CASSLAWSGGLETQYF TGTGCCAGCAGCTTAGCTTGGAGCGGGGGGTTGGAGACCCAGTACTTC
TRBJ2-7 TRBV6-1 NA few CATRPQGPYEQYF TGTGCCACGCGACCCCAGGGTCCCTACGAGCAGTACTTC
TRBJ2-1 TRBV19 NA few CARWYRVNEQFF TGTGCCCGTTGGTACCGCGTTAATGAGCAGTTCTTC
TRBJ1-4 TRBV4-1 NA NA CASSPTDRPNEKLFF TGCGCCAGCAGCCCGACCGACAGGCCTAATGAAAAACTGTTTTTT
TRBJ2-3 TRBV5-1 NA NA CASSPFEARGMGTQYF TGCGCCAGCAGCCCATTCGAAGCTCGGGGGATGGGTACGCAGTATTTT
TRBJ1-3 TRBV27 TRBD1 few CASSGQGTGNTIYF TGTGCCAGCAGCGGACAGGGAACCGGAAACACCATATATTTT
TRBJ1-5 TRBV9 NA few CASSNDGGYGNQPQHF TGTGCCAGCAGCAACGACGGGGGGTATGGCAATCAGCCCCAGCATTTT
TRBJ1-6 TRBV6-1 NA few CASNRAVNSPLHF TGTGCCAGCAACAGGGCGGTGAATTCACCCCTCCACTTT
TRBJ2-3 TRBV7-9 TRBD1 NA CASSSSDRGTDTQYF TGTGCCAGCAGCTCCTCGGACAGGGGCACAGATACGCAGTATTTT
TRBJ1-2 TRBV7-9 NA NA CASSSYGAGGYTF TGTGCCAGCAGCTCCTACGGGGCTGGCGGCTACACCTTC
TRBJ2-7 TRBV19 NA NA CASSIGAGPYEQYF TGTGCCAGTAGTATAGGGGCAGGGCCCTACGAGCAGTACTTC
TRBJ2-5 TRBV5-6 TRBD1 NA CASSLGGQGSFKETQYF TGTGCCAGCAGCTTGGGAGGACAGGGGAGTTTTAAAGAGACCCAGTACTTC
TRBJ1-1 TRBV6-6 NA NA CASSLLRTEAFF TGTGCCAGCAGTTTACTTCGGACTGAAGCTTTCTTT
TRBJ2-2 TRBV4-1 NA few CASSQAGGRTGELFF TGCGCCAGCAGCCAAGCCGGGGGGCGCACCGGGGAGCTGTTTTTT
TRBJ2-5 TRBV7-9 NA NA CASSSLRGLTSQETQYF TGTGCCAGCAGCAGCTTACGGGGGCTGACATCCCAAGAGACCCAGTACTTC
TRBJ2-7 TRBV5-1 TRBD1 NA CASSKTFTRDRDYEQYF TGCGCCAGCAGCAAAACGTTCACCCGGGACAGGGACTACGAGCAGTACTTC
TRBJ2-1 TRBV29-1 NA NA CSVGDNEQFF TGCAGCGTTGGGGACAATGAGCAGTTCTTC
TRBJ1-5 TRBV6-6 NA NA CASSQQGPQHF TGTGCCAGCAGCCAACAGGGGCCCCAGCATTTT
TRBJ1-5 TRBV7-8 NA NA CASSPKVGDTINQPQHF TGTGCCAGCAGCCCCAAAGTGGGGGACACGATCAATCAGCCCCAGCATTTT
TRBJ1-2 TRBV19 NA large CASSWSLDKGYTF TGTGCCAGTAGTTGGTCCCTTGACAAAGGCTACACCTTC
TRBJ1-1 TRBV7-9 TRBD1 NA CASSPRQGGRTEAFF TGTGCCAGCAGCCCGAGACAGGGAGGGCGCACTGAAGCTTTCTTT
TRBJ1-1 TRBV7-2 NA NA CASSLHPENTEAFF TGTGCCAGCAGCTTACATCCCGAGAACACTGAAGCTTTCTTT
TRBJ2-5 TRBV7-2 NA NA CAVTGLTKMETQYF TGTGCCGTGACCGGGCTCACGAAGATGGAGACCCAGTACTTC
TRBJ2-7 TRBV2 NA NA CASSAPFLSEQYF TGTGCCAGCAGTGCCCCGTTCCTTAGCGAGCAGTACTTC
TRBJ2-5 TRBV25-1 NA NA CASSESRYQYF TGTGCCAGCAGTGAATCCCGATACCAGTACTTC
TRBJ1-3 TRBV5-6 NA NA CASSLLQGTGNTIYF TGTGCCAGCAGCTTGCTTCAGGGAACGGGAAACACCATATATTTT